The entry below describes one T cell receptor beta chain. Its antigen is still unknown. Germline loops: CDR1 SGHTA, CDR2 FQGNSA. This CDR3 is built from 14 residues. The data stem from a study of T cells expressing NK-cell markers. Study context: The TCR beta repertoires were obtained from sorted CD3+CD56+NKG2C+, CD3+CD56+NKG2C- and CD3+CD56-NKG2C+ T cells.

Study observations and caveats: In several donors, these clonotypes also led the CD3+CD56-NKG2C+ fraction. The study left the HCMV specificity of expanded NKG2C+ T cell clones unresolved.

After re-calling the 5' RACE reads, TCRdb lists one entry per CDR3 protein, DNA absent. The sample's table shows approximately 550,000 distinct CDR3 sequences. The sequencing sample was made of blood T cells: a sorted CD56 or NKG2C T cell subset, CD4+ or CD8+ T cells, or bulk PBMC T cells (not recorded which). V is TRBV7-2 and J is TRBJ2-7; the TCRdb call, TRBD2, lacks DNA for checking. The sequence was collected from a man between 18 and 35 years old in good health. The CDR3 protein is CASRGRESPYEQYF.